This TCR beta chain was documented in a study of glioma-infiltrating T cells after dendritic cell vaccination. Study-level background: Autologous tumor lysate-pulsed dendritic cell vaccination was given between the early 2000s and the early 2010s.

Measured with immunoSEQ multiplex PCR; TCRdb has only the in-frame clones, and not every one. The data hold almost 65,000 clones, with 82% observed a single time. Trimming took 2 bases from V and 2 from J; bases not matched to a gene: 4. This CDR3 contains 15 residues. Germline values: CDR1 MDHEN, CDR2 SYDVKM. The TCR originated in a human donor with glioblastoma. The sequencing here drew on blood, taken before dendritic cell vaccination. The chain is built from TRBV28 and TRBJ2-7, with 9 bases lining up with TRBD1. The CDR3 sequence is CASSLGGQGAYEQYF. CDR3 in DNA: TGTGCCAGCAGTTTAGGGGGACAGGGAGCCTACGAGCAGTACTTC.